The rows below give T cell receptor beta chains drawn from one sample of a study of prognosis after radiotherapy for stage I lung cancer. Each CDR3 protein is one row after TCRdb ran MiXCR on the multiplex PCR reads. The sample contains more than 15,000 distinct CDR3 sequences, about a third of which appear only once. Sequences were derived from PBMCs, sampled before or after stereotactic body radiation therapy (not recorded which). Source of these receptors: a donor aged 50 or older with non-small cell lung cancer. Both conserved end residues are part of each CDR3. D genes are given only for firm matches. Part of the rows lack a size; the others show once, few, many or a class for expanded clones.

J gene: TRBJ2-2; V gene: TRBV6-1; clone size: once; D gene: TRBD1; CDR3 DNA: TGTGCCAGACCCGGGACAGGCGACACCGGGGAGCTGTTTTTT; CDR3 protein: CARPGTGDTGELFF
J gene: TRBJ2-5; V gene: TRBV19; clone size: many; D gene: TRBD2; CDR3 DNA: TGTGCCAGTAGCGGATCATCGGGAGGGGGGGAGACCCAGTACTTC; CDR3 protein: CASSGSSGGGETQYF
J gene: TRBJ1-1; V gene: TRBV30; clone size: many; D gene: TRBD1; CDR3 DNA: TGTGCCTGGACAGAAGGGACAGGGAACACTGAAGCTTTCTTT; CDR3 protein: CAWTEGTGNTEAFF
J gene: TRBJ1-5; V gene: TRBV6-2/TRBV6-3; clone size: many; D gene: NA; CDR3 DNA: TGTGCCAGCAGTTTCCGGCGAGACAATCAGCCCCAGCATTTT; CDR3 protein: CASSFRRDNQPQHF
J gene: TRBJ2-1; V gene: TRBV6-2/TRBV6-3; clone size: NA; D gene: TRBD2; CDR3 DNA: TGTGCCAGCAGCTATACTAGCGGGCACTCCTACAATGAGCAGTTCTTC; CDR3 protein: CASSYTSGHSYNEQFF
J gene: TRBJ2-7; V gene: TRBV28; clone size: NA; D gene: TRBD2; CDR3 DNA: TGTGCCAGCAGTTTTAGCGGGACTAGCGGGAGTTATGAGCAGTACTTC; CDR3 protein: CASSFSGTSGSYEQYF
J gene: TRBJ1-5; V gene: TRBV20-1; clone size: NA; D gene: NA; CDR3 DNA: TGCAGTGCTAGAGATACCGTTGGGCAGCCCGAGCATTTT; CDR3 protein: CSARDTVGQPEHF
J gene: TRBJ1-2; V gene: TRBV20-1; clone size: NA; D gene: NA; CDR3 DNA: TGCAGTGCCAGATGGAGCGGTGTCGCGGCAGGACGACGTGGCTACACCTTC; CDR3 protein: CSARWSGVAAGRRGYTF
J gene: TRBJ2-5; V gene: TRBV19; clone size: many; D gene: NA; CDR3 DNA: TGTGCCAGTAGTACCCCGGACAGAAAAGAGACCCAGTACTTC; CDR3 protein: CASSTPDRKETQYF
J gene: TRBJ2-7; V gene: TRBV5-1; clone size: medium-sized; D gene: TRBD2; CDR3 DNA: TGCGCCAGCAGCTTGGAAGCGGGAGGGATCTACGAGCAGTACTTC; CDR3 protein: CASSLEAGGIYEQYF
J gene: TRBJ2-3; V gene: TRBV20-1; clone size: many; D gene: NA; CDR3 DNA: TGCAGTGCTAGTGATGCCCCGGGGACGCAGTATTTT; CDR3 protein: CSASDAPGTQYF
J gene: TRBJ2-7; V gene: TRBV25-1; clone size: many; D gene: NA; CDR3 DNA: TGTGCCAGCAGTGAATCGTCACAGGGACACTACGAGCAGTACTTC; CDR3 protein: CASSESSQGHYEQYF
J gene: TRBJ2-3; V gene: TRBV2; clone size: NA; D gene: NA; CDR3 DNA: TGTGCCAGCAGCCCGGACGCTAGCACATATACTCAGTATTTT; CDR3 protein: CASSPDASTYTQYF
J gene: TRBJ2-1; V gene: TRBV30; clone size: medium-sized; D gene: NA; CDR3 DNA: TGTGCCTGGAGATGGGTCAATGAGCAGTTCTTC; CDR3 protein: CAWRWVNEQFF
J gene: TRBJ2-7; V gene: TRBV25-1; clone size: many; D gene: NA; CDR3 DNA: TGTGCCAGCAGGGACCATCGGGGTTTCGAGCAGTACTTC; CDR3 protein: CASRDHRGFEQYF
J gene: TRBJ2-7; V gene: TRBV5-4; clone size: many; D gene: TRBD2; CDR3 DNA: TGTGCCAGCAGCTTTGGGACTAGTTTCCTTGGGGAGCAGTACTTC; CDR3 protein: CASSFGTSFLGEQYF
J gene: TRBJ2-3; V gene: TRBV6-1; clone size: many; D gene: TRBD2; CDR3 DNA: TGTGCCAGCAGTGGACTAGCGGGAGCAGATACGCAGTATTTT; CDR3 protein: CASSGLAGADTQYF
J gene: TRBJ2-1; V gene: TRBV7-2; clone size: many; D gene: NA; CDR3 DNA: TGTGCCAGCAGCCGCGTGGGGCAGGGGGGGGAGAATGAGCAGTTCTTC; CDR3 protein: CASSRVGQGGENEQFF
J gene: TRBJ2-2; V gene: TRBV24-1; clone size: many; D gene: TRBD1; CDR3 DNA: TGTGCCACCAGACCGCAGGGGGACACCGGGGAGCTGTTTTTT; CDR3 protein: CATRPQGDTGELFF
J gene: TRBJ2-5; V gene: TRBV28; clone size: many; D gene: TRBD2; CDR3 DNA: TGTGCCAGCAGTCGGGTCCCTAGCGGGATTGGAGAGACCCAGTACTTC; CDR3 protein: CASSRVPSGIGETQYF
J gene: TRBJ2-2; V gene: TRBV28; clone size: many; D gene: TRBD2; CDR3 DNA: TGTGCCACCGCCGGCGGGAGAGAGTTCAGCACCGGGGAGCTGTTTTTT; CDR3 protein: CATAGGREFSTGELFF
J gene: TRBJ2-6; V gene: TRBV6-1; clone size: NA; D gene: TRBD1; CDR3 DNA: TGTGAAAGCAGGACAGGGGGGTCTGGGGCCAACGTCCTGACTTTC; CDR3 protein: CESRTGGSGANVLTF
J gene: TRBJ2-1; V gene: TRBV19; clone size: NA; D gene: NA; CDR3 DNA: TGTGCCTGTAGTATCAGCGTAGCGGATGAGCAGTTCTTC; CDR3 protein: CACSISVADEQFF
J gene: TRBJ2-7; V gene: TRBV10-3; clone size: NA; D gene: NA; CDR3 DNA: TGTGCCATCAGTGAATCTAGGGGGAGTTACGAGCATTACTTC; CDR3 protein: CAISESRGSYEHYF
J gene: TRBJ2-5; V gene: TRBV4-3; clone size: many; D gene: NA; CDR3 DNA: TGCGCCAGCAGCCAAGAACTCCTCGAGACCCAGTACTTC; CDR3 protein: CASSQELLETQYF
J gene: TRBJ1-5; V gene: TRBV20-1; clone size: medium-sized; D gene: NA; CDR3 DNA: TGCAGTGCTAGATTGGGTCTTGGCAGGGTGAGCAATCAGCCCCAGCATTTT; CDR3 protein: CSARLGLGRVSNQPQHF
J gene: TRBJ2-7; V gene: TRBV9; clone size: many; D gene: TRBD2; CDR3 DNA: TGTGCCAGCAGCGTAGGCGAGGGAGGGGTATACGAGCAGTACTTC; CDR3 protein: CASSVGEGGVYEQYF
J gene: TRBJ2-5; V gene: TRBV12-3/TRBV12-4; clone size: many; D gene: NA; CDR3 DNA: TGTGCCAGCAGTCTCAGTTCCGAAGAGACCCAGTACTTC; CDR3 protein: CASSLSSEETQYF
J gene: TRBJ2-7; V gene: TRBV29-1; clone size: many; D gene: TRBD1; CDR3 DNA: TGCAGCGTTTTGATGCGGGACAGGGGCTACGAGCAGTACTTC; CDR3 protein: CSVLMRDRGYEQYF
J gene: TRBJ2-7; V gene: TRBV27; clone size: once; D gene: TRBD2; CDR3 DNA: TGTGCCAGCAGTTCGAGACTAGCGGGAGCAGGGGAGCAGTACTTC; CDR3 protein: CASSSRLAGAGEQYF
J gene: TRBJ2-1; V gene: TRBV2; clone size: many; D gene: NA; CDR3 DNA: TGTGCCAGCAGGACACGACCAGAATTTCTGTTCTTC; CDR3 protein: CASRTRPEFLFF
J gene: TRBJ2-1; V gene: TRBV6-2/TRBV6-3; clone size: few; D gene: NA; CDR3 DNA: TGTGCCAGCACGTCGAGAGGAGGCTACAATGAGCAGTTCTTT; CDR3 protein: CASTSRGGYNEQFF
J gene: TRBJ2-5; V gene: TRBV6-1; clone size: many; D gene: NA; CDR3 DNA: TGTGCCAGCACCCTAGGGGGAGCGATGGAGACCCAGTACTTC; CDR3 protein: CASTLGGAMETQYF
J gene: TRBJ2-1; V gene: TRBV6-1; clone size: medium-sized; D gene: TRBD2; CDR3 DNA: TGTGCCAGCAGCCCCGGTTCTAGCGGGAGTGGGGGCGCTGAGCAGTTCTTC; CDR3 protein: CASSPGSSGSGGAEQFF
J gene: TRBJ2-2; V gene: TRBV6-1; clone size: once; D gene: NA; CDR3 DNA: TGTGCCAGCAGTCGGAGACACGGATCCGGGGATCTGTTTTTT; CDR3 protein: CASSRRHGSGDLFF
J gene: TRBJ2-2; V gene: TRBV7-8; clone size: NA; D gene: NA; CDR3 DNA: TGTGACAGCAGCCGACCGGTAACAGTGGGATCCACCGGGGAGCTGTTTTTT; CDR3 protein: CDSSRPVTVGSTGELFF
J gene: TRBJ1-2; V gene: TRBV20-1; clone size: many; D gene: TRBD1; CDR3 DNA: TGCAGTGCTAGGGAGACAGGGGCGATGGAATATGGCTACACCTTC; CDR3 protein: CSARETGAMEYGYTF
J gene: TRBJ1-2; V gene: TRBV20-1; clone size: NA; D gene: NA; CDR3 DNA: TGCAGTGCTAAGACATGGTGGGGCTATGGCTACATCTTC; CDR3 protein: CSAKTWWGYGYIF
J gene: TRBJ2-7; V gene: TRBV7-6; clone size: NA; D gene: NA; CDR3 DNA: TGCGCCAGCAGCCAAGATGTGCAATGGTTCGGGAGCTCCTACGAGCAGTACTTC; CDR3 protein: CASSQDVQWFGSSYEQYF
J gene: TRBJ2-1; V gene: TRBV6-1; clone size: NA; D gene: NA; CDR3 DNA: TGTGCCAGCCGGCGGGACTTTTACAATGAGCGGTTCTTC; CDR3 protein: CASRRDFYNERFF
J gene: TRBJ2-1; V gene: TRBV4-1; clone size: many; D gene: TRBD2; CDR3 DNA: TGCGCCAGCAGCCTAGTAGCGGGAGTTGCCTACAATGAGCAGTTCTTC; CDR3 protein: CASSLVAGVAYNEQFF
J gene: TRBJ2-5; V gene: TRBV6-2/TRBV6-3; clone size: NA; D gene: TRBD2; CDR3 DNA: TGTGCCAGCGGTGAAGCTGGGACTAGCGGGAGGGTAGGGGAGAACCAGTACTTC; CDR3 protein: CASGEAGTSGRVGENQYF
J gene: TRBJ1-2; V gene: TRBV28; clone size: many; D gene: NA; CDR3 DNA: TGTGCCAGCAGTTTAGGGGCCAGGGCTAGCTACACCTTC; CDR3 protein: CASSLGARASYTF
J gene: TRBJ2-1; V gene: TRBV11-2; clone size: many; D gene: NA; CDR3 DNA: TGTGCCAGCAGCTCTCTTGGCGTGGTGGGGTACAATGAGCAGTTCTTC; CDR3 protein: CASSSLGVVGYNEQFF
J gene: TRBJ1-2; V gene: TRBV6-5; clone size: many; D gene: NA; CDR3 DNA: TGTGCCAGCAGTTCCCCGGGGAGCAATCGGGGCTACACCTTC; CDR3 protein: CASSSPGSNRGYTF
J gene: TRBJ2-1; V gene: TRBV19; clone size: many; D gene: NA; CDR3 DNA: TGTGCCAGTAGTAGCAGTAGGGGGAATGAGCAGTTCTTC; CDR3 protein: CASSSSRGNEQFF